This entry features one T cell receptor (beta chain) sequence. The antigen remains unidentified. Generated by immunoSEQ multiplex PCR, the TCRdb table keeps only in-frame clones and is missing some. The sample gives tens of thousands of clones, about 86% of which show up once; 0.35% is in the top ten. Trimming removed 7 bases from V and 2 bases from J, with 24 bases in between. The CDR3 totals 17 residues. Germline-derived CDR1 and CDR2 are SGHAT and FQNNGV. This specimen comes from a study of STAT5B mutations in CD4+ large granular lymphocyte leukemia. Study-level findings and limits: Without putative leukemic clones, patient CD4-sorted repertoires remained more clonal than healthy CD4+ repertoires. 8/27 top patient clones versus 2/35 control clones were TRBV06-family.

Sequenced: CD4+ T cells from blood buffy coats. This clonotype originated in a human donor in good health. The V call is TRBV11-2, the J call TRBJ2-7; D possibly corresponds to TRBD1 (6 bases). The CDR3 nucleotides are TGTGCCAGCACCATAAGGGCGAGGGGGAGCTTCACCTACGAGCAGTACTTC. Translated: CASTIRARGSFTYEQYF.